The rows below give T cell receptor beta chains drawn from one sample of a study of blood T cell repertoires in COVID-19. Here immunoSEQ multiplex PCR was the method, and the copy in TCRdb shows in-frame clones only, minus some. This table holds approximately 250,000 clones, 84% found once. Sequenced input: peripheral blood. The receptors originated from a woman aged 40 to 55 who had recovered from COVID-19. Both conserved end residues are part of each CDR3. A D gene is named only where the DNA matches it firmly. The size of a clone is reported for some rows only, either as once, few or many, or as a class for expanded clones.

>-|TRBV5-1|TRBJ1-1|-
CASSLEGTQNTEAFF
TGCGCCAGCAGCTTGGAGGGGACACAGAACACTGAAGCTTTCTTT
>TRBD1|TRBV9|TRBJ2-2|-
CASSLQGAGTGELFF
TGTGCCAGCAGCCTACAGGGGGCAGGCACCGGGGAGCTGTTTTTT
>TRBD1|TRBV11-3|TRBJ1-1|-
CASSYDRAEAFF
TGTGCCAGCAGCTACGACAGGGCCGAAGCTTTCTTT
>-|TRBV21-1|TRBJ2-6|-
CASSTSGANVLTF
TGTGCCAGCAGCACGTCTGGGGCCAACGTCCTGACTTTC
>-|TRBV18|TRBJ1-1|-
CASSPGDIQYQNTEAFF
TGTGCCAGCTCACCGGGGGACATACAATATCAGAACACTGAAGCTTTCTTT
>TRBD2|TRBV5-6|TRBJ2-3|once
CASSSSGGASGRTDTQYF
TGTGCCAGCAGCTCTAGCGGGGGGGCCTCAGGACGCACAGATACGCAGTATTTT
>TRBD1|TRBV5-1|TRBJ2-1|-
CASSLTGESYNEQFF
TGCGCCAGCAGCTTGACAGGGGAGTCCTACAATGAGCAGTTCTTC
>-|TRBV28|TRBJ2-1|-
CASSFVSSYNEQFF
TGTGCCAGCAGTTTCGTCAGCTCCTACAATGAGCAGTTCTTC
>TRBD1|TRBV7-9|TRBJ2-2|-
CASSYMTGVTGELFF
TGTGCCAGCAGCTACATGACAGGGGTTACCGGGGAGCTGTTTTTT
>TRBD1|TRBV5-1|TRBJ2-7|-
CASSLPGGGEQYF
TGCGCCAGCAGCTTGCCAGGGGGCGGCGAGCAGTACTTC
>TRBD1|TRBV27|TRBJ2-2|once
CASRGQGRDGELFF
TGTGCCAGCAGGGGACAGGGGCGTGACGGGGAGCTGTTTTTT
>TRBD1|TRBV2|TRBJ2-7|-
CASSERTGGGGEQYF
TGTGCCAGCAGTGAAAGGACAGGGGGCGGTGGGGAGCAGTACTTC
>TRBD1|TRBV24-1|TRBJ1-3|-
CATSDFWTNTTGKRVDGGNTIYF
TGTGCCACCAGTGATTTTTGGACCAATACGACAGGGAAGCGGGTGGACGGTGGAAACACCATATATTTT
>TRBD1|TRBV10-3|TRBJ2-3|-
CAISEQDRETDTQYF
TGTGCCATCAGTGAGCAAGACAGGGAGACAGATACGCAGTATTTT
>-|TRBV28|TRBJ1-2|-
CASSLRLYGYTF
TGTGCCAGCAGTTTGCGGCTCTATGGCTACACCTTC
>-|TRBV5-1|TRBJ1-3|few
CASSLEGPGTGNTIYF
TGCGCCAGCAGCTTGGAAGGCCCCGGGACTGGAAACACCATATATTTT
>TRBD1|TRBV5-6|TRBJ1-1|-
CASSGPHRGLIEAFF
TGTGCCAGCAGCGGCCCTCACAGGGGGCTGATTGAAGCTTTCTTT